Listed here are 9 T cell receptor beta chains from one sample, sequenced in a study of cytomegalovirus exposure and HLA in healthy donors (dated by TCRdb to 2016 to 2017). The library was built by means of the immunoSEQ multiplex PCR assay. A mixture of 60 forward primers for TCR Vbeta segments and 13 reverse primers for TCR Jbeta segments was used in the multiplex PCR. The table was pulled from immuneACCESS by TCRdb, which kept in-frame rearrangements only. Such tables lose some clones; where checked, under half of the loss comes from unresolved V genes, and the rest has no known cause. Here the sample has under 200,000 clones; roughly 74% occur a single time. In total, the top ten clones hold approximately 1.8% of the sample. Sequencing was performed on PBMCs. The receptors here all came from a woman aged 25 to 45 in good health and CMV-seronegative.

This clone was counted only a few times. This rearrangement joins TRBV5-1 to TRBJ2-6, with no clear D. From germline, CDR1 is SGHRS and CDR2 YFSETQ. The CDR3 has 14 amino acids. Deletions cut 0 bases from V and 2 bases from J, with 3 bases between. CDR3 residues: CASSLVTGANVLTF. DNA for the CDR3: TGCGCCAGCAGCTTGGTTACTGGGGCCAACGTCCTGACTTTC.

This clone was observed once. In DNA form, the CDR3 reads TGTGCCAGCAGCTTACTCCCGTCAAGCGCCGGGGAGCTGTTTTTT. This codes for CASSLLPSSAGELFF. V is TRBV7-3 and J is TRBJ2-2, with no clear D. Trimming shortened V by 2 bases and J by 6 bases, and 13 bases separated the two germline ends. CDR3 length equals 15 residues. The germline V gene encodes CDR1 SGHTA and CDR2 FQGTGA.

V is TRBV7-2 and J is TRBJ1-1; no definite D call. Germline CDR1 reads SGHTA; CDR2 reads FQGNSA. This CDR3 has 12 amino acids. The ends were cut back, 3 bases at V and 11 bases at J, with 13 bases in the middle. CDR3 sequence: CASSFSTPQAFF. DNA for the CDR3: TGTGCCAGCAGCTTTTCCACCCCCCAGGCTTTCTTT.

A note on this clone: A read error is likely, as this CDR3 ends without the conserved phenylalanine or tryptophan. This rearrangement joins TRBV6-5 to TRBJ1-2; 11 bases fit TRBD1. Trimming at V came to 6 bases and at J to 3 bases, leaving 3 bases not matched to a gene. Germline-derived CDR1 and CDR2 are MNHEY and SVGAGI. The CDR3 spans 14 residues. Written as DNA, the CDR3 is TGTGCCAGCAGACCGGACAGGGGGCACTATGGCTACACCCTC. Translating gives CASRPDRGHYGYTL.

CDR3 sequence: CASSTPRGARYGYTF. CDR3 DNA sequence: TGTGCCAGTAGTACCCCCCGGGGGGCGCGGTATGGCTACACCTTC. The V and J genes are TRBV19 and TRBJ1-2; D is perhaps TRBD1 (6 bases). Germline V gives CDR1 LNHDA, CDR2 SQIVND (reference sequence). The CDR3 is 15 amino acids. V was clipped by 4 bases and J by 5 bases, with 17 bases between them.

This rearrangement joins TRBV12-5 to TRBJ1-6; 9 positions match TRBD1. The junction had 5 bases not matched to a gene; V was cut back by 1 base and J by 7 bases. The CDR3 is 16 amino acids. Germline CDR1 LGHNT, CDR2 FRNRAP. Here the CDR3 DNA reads TGTGCTAGTGGTTTGGGGACAGGGGTTGAAAATTCACCCCTCCACTTT. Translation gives CASGLGTGVENSPLHF.

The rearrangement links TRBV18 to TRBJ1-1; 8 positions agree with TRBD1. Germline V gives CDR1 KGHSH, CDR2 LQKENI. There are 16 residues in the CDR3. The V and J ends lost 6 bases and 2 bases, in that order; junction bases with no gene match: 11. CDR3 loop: CASSRNRDRFNTEAFF. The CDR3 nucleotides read TGTGCCAGCTCTCGGAACCGGGACAGGTTTAACACTGAAGCTTTCTTT.

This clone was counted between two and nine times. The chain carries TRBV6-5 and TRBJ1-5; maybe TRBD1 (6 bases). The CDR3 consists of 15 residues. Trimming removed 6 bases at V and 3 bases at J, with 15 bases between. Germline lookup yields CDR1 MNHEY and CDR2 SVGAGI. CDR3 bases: TGTGCCAGCAGCAAAGTGACAGGATCCAATCAGCCCCAGCATTTT. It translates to CASSKVTGSNQPQHF.

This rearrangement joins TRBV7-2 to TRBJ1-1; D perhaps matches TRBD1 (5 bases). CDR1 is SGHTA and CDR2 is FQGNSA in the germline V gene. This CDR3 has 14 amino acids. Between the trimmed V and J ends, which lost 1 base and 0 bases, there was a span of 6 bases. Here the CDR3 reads CASSLGGVNTEAFF. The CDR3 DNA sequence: TGTGCCAGCAGCTTAGGGGGGGTGAACACTGAAGCTTTCTTT. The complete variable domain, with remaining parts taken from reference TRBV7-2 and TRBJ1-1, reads GAGVSQSPSNKVTEKGKDVELRCDPISGHTALYWYRQSLGQGLEFLIYFQGNSAPDKSGLPSDRFSAERTGGSVSTLTIQRTQQEDSAVYLCASSLGGVNTEAFFGQGTRLTVV.